This TCR beta chain was identified in a study of radiation and T cells in renal cell carcinoma. Turning to this clone: What it recognizes is unknown.

The CDR3 is 14 amino acids. With 3 bases removed from V and 3 bases from J, the gap between germline ends came to 11 bases. Per the germline V gene, CDR1 is LNHDA and CDR2 is SQIVND (reference sequence). The study's findings and limits: From baseline, blood top tumor clonotypes peaked at 2 weeks post-radiation.

Time point indicated: blood 2 weeks post-SBRT. Treatment given: 15 Gy SBRT to primary tumor, nephrectomy 4 weeks later. The tumor was a clear cell renal cell carcinoma. Produced via immunoSEQ multiplex PCR; TCRdb's table is partial and in-frame only. Here the sample spans tens of thousands of clones, more than 80% being singletons. The gene calls are TRBV19 and TRBJ2-5; D unclear. The sample consisted of blood, taken from a patient whose treatment included radiotherapy and nephrectomy. The clonotype originates from a woman in her 70s with renal cell carcinoma. The CDR3 reads CASSMFDGKETQYF. The CDR3, as DNA: TGTGCCAGTAGTATGTTTGACGGAAAAGAGACCCAGTACTTC. The full variable domain, in which reference TRBV19 and TRBJ2-5 provide the parts outside the CDR3, is DGGITQSPKYLFRKEGQNVTLSCEQNLNHDAMYWYRQDPGQGLRLIYYSQIVNDFQKGDIAEGYSVSREKKESFPLTVTSAQKNPTAFYLCASSMFDGKETQYFGPGTRLLVL.